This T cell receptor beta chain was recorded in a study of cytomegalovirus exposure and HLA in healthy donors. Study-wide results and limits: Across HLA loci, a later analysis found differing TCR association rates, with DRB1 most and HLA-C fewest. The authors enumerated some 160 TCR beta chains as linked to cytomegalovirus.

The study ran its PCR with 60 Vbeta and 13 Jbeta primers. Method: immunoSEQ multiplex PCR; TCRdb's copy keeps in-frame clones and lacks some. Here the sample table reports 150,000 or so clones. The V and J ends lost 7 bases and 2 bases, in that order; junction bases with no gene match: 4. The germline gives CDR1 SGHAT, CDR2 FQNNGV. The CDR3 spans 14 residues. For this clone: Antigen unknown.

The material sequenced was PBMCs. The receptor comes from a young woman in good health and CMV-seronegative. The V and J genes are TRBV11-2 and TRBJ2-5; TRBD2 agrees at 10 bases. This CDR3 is CASKLAGNQETQYF. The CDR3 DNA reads TGTGCCAGCAAACTAGCGGGAAATCAAGAGACCCAGTACTTC.